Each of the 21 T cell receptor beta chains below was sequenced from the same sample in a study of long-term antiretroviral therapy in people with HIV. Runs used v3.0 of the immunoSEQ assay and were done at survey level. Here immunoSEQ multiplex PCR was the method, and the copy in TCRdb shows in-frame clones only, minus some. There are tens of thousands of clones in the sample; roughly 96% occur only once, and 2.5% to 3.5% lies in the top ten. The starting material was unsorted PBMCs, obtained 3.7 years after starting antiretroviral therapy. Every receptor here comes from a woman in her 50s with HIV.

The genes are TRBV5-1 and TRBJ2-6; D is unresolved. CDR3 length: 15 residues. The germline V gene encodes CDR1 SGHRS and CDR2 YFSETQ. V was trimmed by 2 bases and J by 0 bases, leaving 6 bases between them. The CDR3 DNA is TGCGCCAGCAGCTTAGAGTTCTCTGGGGCCAACGTCCTGACTTTC. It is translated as CASSLEFSGANVLTF.

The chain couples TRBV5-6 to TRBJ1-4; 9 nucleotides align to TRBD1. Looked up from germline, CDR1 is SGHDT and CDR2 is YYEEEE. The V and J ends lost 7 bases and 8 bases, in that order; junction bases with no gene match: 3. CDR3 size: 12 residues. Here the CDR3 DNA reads TGTGCCAGCGGAGACAGGGGGGAAAAACTGTTTTTT. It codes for CASGDRGEKLFF.

CDR3 protein: CASSVPDPGITDTQYF. The CDR3 region has the DNA TGTGCCAGCAGCGTACCCGACCCAGGTATTACAGATACGCAGTATTTT. The V and J genes are TRBV9 and TRBJ2-3; D is uncertain. CDR3 length equals 16 residues. Germline-derived CDR1 and CDR2 are SGDLS and YYNGEE. Trimming stripped 1 base from V and 3 bases from J, with 15 bases between.

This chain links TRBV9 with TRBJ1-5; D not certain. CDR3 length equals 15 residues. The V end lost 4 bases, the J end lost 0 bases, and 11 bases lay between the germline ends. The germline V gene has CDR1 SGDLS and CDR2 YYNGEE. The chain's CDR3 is CASSPGQYSNQPQHF. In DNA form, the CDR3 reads TGTGCCAGCAGCCCCGGGCAATATAGCAATCAGCCCCAGCATTTT.

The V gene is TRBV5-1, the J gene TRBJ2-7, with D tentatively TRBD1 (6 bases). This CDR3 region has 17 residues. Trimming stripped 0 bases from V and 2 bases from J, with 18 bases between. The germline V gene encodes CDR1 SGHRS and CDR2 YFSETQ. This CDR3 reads CASSLATSRDIPYEQYF. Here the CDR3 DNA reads TGCGCCAGCAGCTTGGCTACGAGCCGGGACATTCCCTACGAGCAGTACTTC.

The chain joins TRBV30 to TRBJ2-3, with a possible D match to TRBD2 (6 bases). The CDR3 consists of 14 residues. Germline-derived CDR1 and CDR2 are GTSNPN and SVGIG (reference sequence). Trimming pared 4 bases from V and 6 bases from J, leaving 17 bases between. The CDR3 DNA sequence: TGTGCCTGGAACGTTGGAGGGACCCACGATACGCAGTATTTT. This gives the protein CAWNVGGTHDTQYF. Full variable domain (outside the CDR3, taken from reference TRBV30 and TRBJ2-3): SQTIHQWPATLVQPVGSPLSLECTVEGTSNPNLYWYRQAAGRGLQLLFYSVGIGQISSEVPQNLSASRPQDRQFILSSKKLLLSDSGFYLCAWNVGGTHDTQYFGPGTRLTVL.

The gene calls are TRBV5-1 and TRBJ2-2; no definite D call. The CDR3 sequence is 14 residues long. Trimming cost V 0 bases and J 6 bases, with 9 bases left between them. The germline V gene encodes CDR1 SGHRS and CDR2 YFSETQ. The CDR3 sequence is CASSLVGSAGELFF. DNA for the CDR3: TGCGCCAGCAGCTTGGTGGGCTCTGCCGGGGAGCTGTTTTTT.

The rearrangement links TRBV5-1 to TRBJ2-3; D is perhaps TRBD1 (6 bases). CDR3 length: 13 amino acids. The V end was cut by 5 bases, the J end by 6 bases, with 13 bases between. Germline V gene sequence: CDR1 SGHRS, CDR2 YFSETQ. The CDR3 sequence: CASSLQGDDTQYF. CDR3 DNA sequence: TGCGCCAGCAGTTTACAGGGCGATGATACGCAGTATTTT.

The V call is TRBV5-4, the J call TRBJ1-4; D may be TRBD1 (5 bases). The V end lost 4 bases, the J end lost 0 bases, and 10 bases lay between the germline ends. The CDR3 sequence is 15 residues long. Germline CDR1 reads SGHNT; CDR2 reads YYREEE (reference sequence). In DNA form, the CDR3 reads TGTGCCAGCAGCACCCGGGGGACAACTAATGAAAAACTGTTTTTT. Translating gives CASSTRGTTNEKLFF.

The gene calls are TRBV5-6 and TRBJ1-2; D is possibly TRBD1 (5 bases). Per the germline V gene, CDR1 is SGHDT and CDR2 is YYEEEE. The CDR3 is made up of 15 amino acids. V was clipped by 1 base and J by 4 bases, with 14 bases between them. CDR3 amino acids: CASSLNAGPFYGYTF. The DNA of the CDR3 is TGTGCCAGCAGCTTGAACGCAGGGCCCTTCTATGGCTACACCTTC.

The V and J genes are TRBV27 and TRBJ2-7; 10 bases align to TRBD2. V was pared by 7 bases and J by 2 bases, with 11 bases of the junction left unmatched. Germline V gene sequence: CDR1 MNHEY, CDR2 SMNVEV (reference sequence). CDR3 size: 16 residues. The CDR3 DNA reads TGTGCCAGCATGGCGCTAGCGGGGGCTGCGACCTACGAGCAGTACTTC. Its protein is CASMALAGAATYEQYF.

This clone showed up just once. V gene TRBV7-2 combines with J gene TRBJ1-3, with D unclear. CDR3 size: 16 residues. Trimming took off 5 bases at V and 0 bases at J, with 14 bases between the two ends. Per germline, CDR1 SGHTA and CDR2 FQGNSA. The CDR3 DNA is TGTGCCAGCAGCCTTTCTTCAGCTAGCTCTGGAAACACCATATATTTT. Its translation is CASSLSSASSGNTIYF.

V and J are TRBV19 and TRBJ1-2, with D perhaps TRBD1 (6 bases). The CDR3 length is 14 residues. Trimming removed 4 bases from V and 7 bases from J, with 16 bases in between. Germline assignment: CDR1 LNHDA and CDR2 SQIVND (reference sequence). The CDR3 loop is CASSSIAGAAGYTF. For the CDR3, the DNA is TGTGCCAGTAGTAGTATAGCGGGGGCGGCTGGCTACACCTTC.

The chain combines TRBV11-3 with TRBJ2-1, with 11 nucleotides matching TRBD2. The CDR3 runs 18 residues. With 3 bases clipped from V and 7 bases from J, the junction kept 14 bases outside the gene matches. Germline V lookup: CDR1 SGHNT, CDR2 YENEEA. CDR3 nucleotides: TGTGCCAGCAGCTTTACAAAAGATAGCGGGGGGGCGAGTAATGAGCAGTTCTTC. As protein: CASSFTKDSGGASNEQFF.

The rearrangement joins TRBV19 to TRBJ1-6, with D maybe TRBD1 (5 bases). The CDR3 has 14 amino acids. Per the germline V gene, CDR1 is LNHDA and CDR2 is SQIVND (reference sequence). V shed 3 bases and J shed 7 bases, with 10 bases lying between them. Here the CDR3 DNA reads TGTGCCAGTAGTATGCTGGCAGGGAATTCACCCCTCCACTTT. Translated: CASSMLAGNSPLHF. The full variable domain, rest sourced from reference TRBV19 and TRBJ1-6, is DGGITQSPKYLFRKEGQNVTLSCEQNLNHDAMYWYRQDPGQGLRLIYYSQIVNDFQKGDIAEGYSVSREKKESFPLTVTSAQKNPTAFYLCASSMLAGNSPLHFGNGTRLTVT.

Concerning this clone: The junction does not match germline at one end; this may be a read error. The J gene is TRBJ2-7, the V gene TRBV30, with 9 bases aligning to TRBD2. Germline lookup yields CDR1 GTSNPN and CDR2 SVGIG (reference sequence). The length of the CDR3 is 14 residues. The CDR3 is CAWSGLAGPYEQYF. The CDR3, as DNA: TGTGCCTGGAGTGGCCTAGCGGGGCCCTACGAACAGTACTTC.

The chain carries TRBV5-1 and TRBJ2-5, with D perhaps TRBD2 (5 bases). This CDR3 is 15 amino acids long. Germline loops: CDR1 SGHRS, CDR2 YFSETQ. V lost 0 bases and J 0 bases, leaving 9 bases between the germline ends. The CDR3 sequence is CASSLVGSDQETQYF. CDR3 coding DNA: TGCGCCAGCAGCTTGGTGGGTAGCGACCAAGAGACCCAGTACTTC.

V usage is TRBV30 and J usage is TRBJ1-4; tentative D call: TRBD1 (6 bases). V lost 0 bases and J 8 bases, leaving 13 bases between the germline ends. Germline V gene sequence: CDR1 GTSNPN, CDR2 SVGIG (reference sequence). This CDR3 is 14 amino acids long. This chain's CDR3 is CAWSVRQVGEKLFF. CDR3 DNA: TGTGCCTGGAGTGTTCGACAGGTTGGCGAAAAACTGTTTTTT.

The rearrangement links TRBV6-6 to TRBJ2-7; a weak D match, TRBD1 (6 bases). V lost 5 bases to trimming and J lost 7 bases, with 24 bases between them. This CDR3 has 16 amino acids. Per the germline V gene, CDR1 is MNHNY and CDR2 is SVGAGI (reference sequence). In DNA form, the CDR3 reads TGTGCCAGCAGTCTCCTCCCGGGACACCAGGTGGGGGAGCAGTACTTC. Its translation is CASSLLPGHQVGEQYF.

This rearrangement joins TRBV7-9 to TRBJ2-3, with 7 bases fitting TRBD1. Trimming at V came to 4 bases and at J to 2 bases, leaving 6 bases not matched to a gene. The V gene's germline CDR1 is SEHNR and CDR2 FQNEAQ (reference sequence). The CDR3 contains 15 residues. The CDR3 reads CASSWGTAYTDTQYF. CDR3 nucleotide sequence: TGTGCCAGCAGCTGGGGGACAGCCTACACAGATACGCAGTATTTT.

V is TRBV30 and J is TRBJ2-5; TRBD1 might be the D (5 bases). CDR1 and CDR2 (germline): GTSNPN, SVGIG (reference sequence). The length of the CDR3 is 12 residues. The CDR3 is CACSASGETQYF. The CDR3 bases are TGTGCGTGCAGCGCATCAGGGGAGACCCAGTACTTC. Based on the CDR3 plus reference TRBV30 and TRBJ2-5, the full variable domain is SQTIHQWPATLVQPVGSPLSLECTVEGTSNPNLYWYRQAAGRGLQLLFYSVGIGQISSEVPQNLSASRPQDRQFILSSKKLLLSDSGFYLCACSASGETQYFGPGTRLLVL.